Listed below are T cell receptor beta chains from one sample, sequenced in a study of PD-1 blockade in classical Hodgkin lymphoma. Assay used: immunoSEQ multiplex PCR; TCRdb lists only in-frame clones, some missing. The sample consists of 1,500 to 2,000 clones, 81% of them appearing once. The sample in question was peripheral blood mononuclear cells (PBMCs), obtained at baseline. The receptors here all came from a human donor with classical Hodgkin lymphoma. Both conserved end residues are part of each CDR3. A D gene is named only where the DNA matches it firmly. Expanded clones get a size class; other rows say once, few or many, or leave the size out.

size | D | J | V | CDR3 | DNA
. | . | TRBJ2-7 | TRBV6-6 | CASSYSPGASYEQYF | TGTGCCAGCAGTTACTCCCCAGGGGCCTCCTACGAGCAGTACTTC
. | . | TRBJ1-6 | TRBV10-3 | CAIAQGRDNSPLHF | TGTGCCATCGCACAGGGTCGGGATAATTCACCCCTCCACTTT
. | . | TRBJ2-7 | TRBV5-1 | CASSSDYSYEQYF | TGCGCCAGCAGCTCGGACTATAGCTACGAGCAGTACTTC
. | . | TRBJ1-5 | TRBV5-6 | CASSLGRGGQPQHF | TGTGCCAGCAGCTTGGGGCGGGGGGGCCAGCCCCAGCATTTT
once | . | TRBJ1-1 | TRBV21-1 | CAYYPHLHGPGRGGDKNLNTEAFF | TGTGCCTACTACCCACATTTACACGGCCCGGGGAGAGGAGGGGACAAGAACTTGAACACTGAAGCTTTCTTT
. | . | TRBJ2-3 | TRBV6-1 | CASSESVAGGKGTDTQYF | TGTGCCAGCAGTGAATCGGTTGCTGGGGGGAAAGGCACAGATACGCAGTATTTT
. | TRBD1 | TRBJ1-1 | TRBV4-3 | CASGTGAVTEAFF | TGCGCCAGCGGGACAGGAGCAGTCACTGAAGCTTTCTTT
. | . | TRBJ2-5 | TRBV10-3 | CAISVVTGTETQYF | TGTGCCATCAGTGTTGTCACAGGGACGGAGACCCAGTACTTC
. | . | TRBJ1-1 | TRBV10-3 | CAIGSWSTEAFF | TGTGCGATCGGCTCGTGGTCCACTGAAGCTTTCTTT
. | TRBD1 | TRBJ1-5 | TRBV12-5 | CARPGQGKQPQHF | TGTGCTAGACCGGGACAGGGGAAGCAGCCCCAGCATTTT
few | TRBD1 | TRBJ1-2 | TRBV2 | CASRGTGGNYGYTF | TGTGCCAGCAGGGGGACAGGGGGTAACTATGGCTACACCTTC
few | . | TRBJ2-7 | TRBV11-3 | CASSLVGAGTYEQYF | TGTGCCAGCAGCCTCGTAGGGGCTGGGACCTACGAGCAGTACTTC
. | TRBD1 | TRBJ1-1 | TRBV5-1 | CASSTRQGDGTEAFF | TGCGCCAGCAGCACCAGACAGGGGGACGGCACTGAAGCTTTCTTT
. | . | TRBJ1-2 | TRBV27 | CASSFGPGPWDGLNYGYTF | TGTGCCAGCAGTTTCGGCCCCGGGCCCTGGGACGGACTTAACTATGGCTACACCTTC
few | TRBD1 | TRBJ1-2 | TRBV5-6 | CASSLGDRAGGYTF | TGTGCCAGCAGCTTGGGGGACAGGGCGGGTGGCTACACCTTC
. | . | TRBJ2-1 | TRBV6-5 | CASSRDFFGNEQFF | TGTGCCAGCAGCCGGGACTTTTTTGGTAATGAGCAGTTCTTC
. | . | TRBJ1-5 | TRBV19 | CASSSPRRANQPQHF | TGTGCCAGTAGTTCCCCAAGGAGGGCCAATCAGCCCCAGCATTTT
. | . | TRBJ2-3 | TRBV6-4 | CASSDSFAGANTQYF | TGTGCCAGCAGTGACTCATTCGCAGGGGCAAATACGCAGTATTTT
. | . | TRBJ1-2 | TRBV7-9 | CASTKEIYGYTF | TGTGCCAGCACCAAGGAGATCTATGGCTACACCTTC
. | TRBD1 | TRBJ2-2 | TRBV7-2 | CATWTGQNTGELFF | TGTGCCACCTGGACAGGGCAGAACACCGGGGAGCTGTTTTTT
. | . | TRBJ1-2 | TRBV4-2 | CASSQDAGGNYGYTF | TGTGCCAGCAGCCAAGATGCGGGGGGCAACTATGGCTACACCTTC
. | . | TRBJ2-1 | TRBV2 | CASSQDGQTYNEQFF | TGTGCCAGCAGTCAGGACGGACAGACCTACAATGAGCAGTTCTTC
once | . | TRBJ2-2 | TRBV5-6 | CASSLGDSRTGELFF | TGTGCCAGCAGCTTAGGGGACTCTCGCACCGGGGAGCTGTTTTTT
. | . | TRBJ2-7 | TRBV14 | CASRRQGGYEQYF | TGTGCCAGCAGAAGACAGGGAGGCTACGAGCAGTACTTC
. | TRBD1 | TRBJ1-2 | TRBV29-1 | CSVRDRGYGYTF | TGCAGCGTTAGGGACAGGGGTTATGGCTACACCTTC
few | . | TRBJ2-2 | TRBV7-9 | CASSLEVAGELFF | TGTGCCAGCAGCTTAGAGGTGGCTGGGGAGCTGTTTTTT
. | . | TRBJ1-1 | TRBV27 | CASSYRRLTEAFF | TGTGCCAGCAGTTACAGGAGGTTAACTGAAGCTTTCTTT
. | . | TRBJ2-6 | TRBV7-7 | CASSPATVPQSRANVLTF | TGTGCCAGCAGCCCAGCCACTGTGCCACAAAGTCGGGCCAACGTCCTGACTTTC
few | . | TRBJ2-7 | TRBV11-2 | CASTETYLNEQYF | TGTGCCAGCACCGAGACCTATCTAAACGAGCAGTACTTC
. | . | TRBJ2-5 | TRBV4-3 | CASSQIQGSVVQYF | TGCGCCAGCAGCCAGATTCAGGGCTCGGTAGTCCAGTACTTC
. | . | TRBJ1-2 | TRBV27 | CASSLSQSDGRGYTF | TGTGCCAGCAGTTTATCCCAATCGGACGGGAGGGGCTACACCTTC
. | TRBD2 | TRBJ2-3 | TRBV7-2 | CASSSPGGTQYF | TGTGCCAGCAGCTCTCCGGGGGGTACGCAGTATTTT